This is a list of T cell receptor beta chains from one sample in a study of blood T cells in healthy people across ages. MiXCR, applied by TCRdb to the 5' RACE reads, yields one record per CDR3 protein. The profile shows 1.6 million or so distinct CDR3 sequences, around 35% of them singletons. Sequenced material: blood. The receptors here all came from a woman aged 25-40 years in good health. The conserved cysteine and the conserved F or W are not part of the CDR3 here. Clone size is given for some rows only: seen once, a few or many times, or a class if the clone is expanded.

CDR3 protein: ASSSGLANTGELF; V gene: TRBV7-3; clone size: few
CDR3 protein: ASSQVSAGGTDTQY; V gene: TRBV3-1; clone size: .
CDR3 protein: SAGTSGRKDTQY; V gene: TRBV20-1; clone size: few
CDR3 protein: SASPIQGAGEKLF; V gene: TRBV20-1; clone size: .
CDR3 protein: ASKTGEREQY; V gene: TRBV6-1; clone size: .
CDR3 protein: ASSQEGTPRRY; V gene: TRBV4-2; clone size: .
CDR3 protein: SASGLVGTQY; V gene: TRBV20-1; clone size: few
CDR3 protein: AGSLGRVQY; V gene: TRBV12-3/TRBV12-4; clone size: .
CDR3 protein: ASSGPDPPLH; V gene: TRBV12-3/TRBV12-4; clone size: .
CDR3 protein: ATRLFGGPTEAF; V gene: TRBV15; clone size: .
CDR3 protein: SVAVSTSAETQY; V gene: TRBV29-1; clone size: .
CDR3 protein: ASSVDLDRGPYEQY; V gene: TRBV9; clone size: .
CDR3 protein: ASRLRSGNSPLH; V gene: TRBV28; clone size: .
CDR3 protein: ASRWLVGGQGNTGAF; V gene: TRBV4-1; clone size: .
CDR3 protein: ASSTVRAWQY; V gene: TRBV7-2; clone size: .
CDR3 protein: ASSVGLGIEQF; V gene: TRBV9; clone size: .
CDR3 protein: AIPHGEGLTYEQY; V gene: TRBV27; clone size: many
CDR3 protein: ASSLGQGGIRPYNEQF; V gene: TRBV7-6; clone size: .
CDR3 protein: ASSSLGLAGGGKTQY; V gene: TRBV12-3/TRBV12-4; clone size: .
CDR3 protein: ASSSGSKGGETQY; V gene: TRBV7-8; clone size: few
CDR3 protein: ATSDLQTGGLGNTQY; V gene: TRBV24-1; clone size: .
CDR3 protein: SVFGGRDSLAQETQY; V gene: TRBV29-1; clone size: few
CDR3 protein: ASSARTGPGYT; V gene: TRBV5-1; clone size: .
CDR3 protein: ASSVGGIGGAYEQY; V gene: TRBV9; clone size: few
CDR3 protein: ASSVRQGPRETQY; V gene: TRBV9; clone size: few
CDR3 protein: SVPFFSDSYEQY; V gene: TRBV20-1; clone size: .
CDR3 protein: ASSSPQGRMYTGELF; V gene: TRBV5-1; clone size: .
CDR3 protein: ASSTNNRDVETQY; V gene: TRBV12-3/TRBV12-4; clone size: .
CDR3 protein: ASSGGPKGFANQETQY; V gene: TRBV2; clone size: .
CDR3 protein: ASSLRDSGTEAF; V gene: TRBV27; clone size: few
CDR3 protein: ASSPGLAGTKRADTQY; V gene: TRBV25-1; clone size: .
CDR3 protein: ASSLAPPRQEQF; V gene: TRBV5-4; clone size: .
CDR3 protein: ASSYDKRKAYNEQF; V gene: TRBV6-5; clone size: .
CDR3 protein: SATIKTGDGYT; V gene: TRBV20-1; clone size: few
CDR3 protein: SARDLGTVQGTQY; V gene: TRBV20-1; clone size: .
CDR3 protein: ASSPLTSGAHNEQF; V gene: TRBV13; clone size: few
CDR3 protein: ASSHFGGLETQY; V gene: TRBV7-2; clone size: .
CDR3 protein: AISSSTGRSYT; V gene: TRBV10-3; clone size: few
CDR3 protein: ASPSVGGASGRKTQY; V gene: TRBV7-9; clone size: many
CDR3 protein: SAGGRTGTSGRRSYNEQF; V gene: TRBV20-1; clone size: .